The clone carrying this TCR beta chain appeared once. The antigen is unknown. This CDR3 is built from 16 residues. CDR1 SGHRS and CDR2 YFSETQ come from the germline V gene. Trimming removed 0 bases from V and 5 bases from J, with 18 bases in between. The data were obtained in a study of shared clonotypes between healthy human individuals. The naive CD8 population came from CD45RO-negative cells selected for CCR7, without terminally differentiated effector memory CD45RA+ cells. Here immunoSEQ multiplex PCR was the method, and the copy in TCRdb shows in-frame clones only, minus some. Of roughly 2.1 million clones in the sample, approximately 94% were seen once. Study-wide results and caveats: Approximately 4.5% was the fraction of naive CD4 clonotypes found shared across several donors.

This chain connects TRBV5-1 to TRBJ2-7; D is unresolved. This TCR was recovered from a man aged 18 to 30 in good health. Some clones in this sample may be carry-over from other donors' samples. The sample taken for sequencing was naive CD8+ T cells from PBMCs. The CDR3 region is CASSLAAARRLHEQYF. In DNA, the CDR3 is TGCGCCAGCAGCTTGGCGGCAGCTCGACGGTTACACGAGCAGTACTTC. Full variable domain (rest looked up from reference TRBV5-1 and TRBJ2-7): KAGVTQTPRYLIKTRGQQVTLSCSPISGHRSVSWYQQTPGQGLQFLFEYFSETQRNKGNFPGRFSGRQFSNSRSEMNVSTLELGDSALYLCASSLAAARRLHEQYFGPGTRLTVT.